These 20 T cell receptor delta chains originate from one sample sequenced in a study of Vδ1+ human thymocytes. The study's findings and limits: Highly polyclonal TRG and TRD repertoires with Gaussian CDR3 length distributions appeared in thymus.

Sequences come from RNA converted to cDNA by reverse transcription. The CDR3 regions were amplified by multiplex PCR from V-gene primers to a constant-region primer. TCRdb reanalysed the multiplex PCR reads with CATT. Among some 73,000 delta-chain clones, approximately 34% were seen once, and the ten largest hold approximately 0.3%. Their target antigens are unknown. Sequencing used Vdelta1+ gamma-delta thymocytes from the thymus. Subset in this sample: FACS-sorted CD3+ TCRalphabeta- TCRVdelta1+ TCRVdelta2- thymocytes. These receptors came from a boy under two years old who had congenital heart surgery.

This clone was observed a few times. The chain is built from TRDV1 and TRDJ1; D not certain. The length of the CDR3 is 17 residues. Trimming pared 2 bases from V and 0 bases from J, leaving 16 bases between. CDR1 TSWWSYY and CDR2 QGS come from the germline V gene. CDR3 protein: CALGEGSKPPDTDKLIF. In nucleotides, the CDR3 is TGTGCTCTTGGGGAAGGGTCGAAGCCCCCTGACACCGATAAACTCATCTTT.

V is TRDV1 and J is TRDJ1, with 8 bases identical to TRDD3. The V gene's germline CDR1 is TSWWSYY and CDR2 QGS. The CDR3 length is 15 residues. J lost 0 bases, V lost 4 bases, and 4 bases had no gene match. The CDR3 bases are TGTGCTCTTGGGGGGGATACGCGGTACACCGATAAACTCATCTTT. It yields the protein CALGGDTRYTDKLIF.

This clone was seen only a few times. V usage is TRDV1 and J usage is TRDJ1, with 8 bases matching TRDD3. Germline CDR1 is TSWWSYY and CDR2 is QGS. CDR3 size: 21 residues. With V trimmed by 1 base and J by 3 bases, 22 bases remained unmatched. CDR3 coding DNA: TGTGCTCTTGGGGAACATCCCTGGGGGACTGGGGGGCGCCTCGGAGCCGATAAACTCATCTTT. Translation: CALGEHPWGTGGRLGADKLIF.

The rearrangement uses TRDV1 and TRDJ1, with 8 bases aligning to TRDD3. Unmatched junction bases numbered 27, after V lost 3 bases and J lost 0 bases. The germline gives CDR1 TSWWSYY, CDR2 QGS. The CDR3 runs to 23 residues. DNA of the CDR3: TGTGCTCTTGGGGAGAATCCCGGTACTGGGGGCCAGAGGGCCGAAACTTACACCGATAAACTCATCTTT. This sequence encodes CALGENPGTGGQRAETYTDKLIF.

This clone was found a few times. The V call is TRDV1, the J call TRDJ1; no reliable D call. The CDR3 is 12 amino acids. Germline CDR1 is TSWWSYY and CDR2 is QGS. V was shortened by 9 bases and J by 9 bases, with 17 bases between the two germline ends. In DNA form, the CDR3 reads TGTGCTCTCCCATCGCTTCGGGGTCAACTCATCTTT. Protein product: CALPSLRGQLIF.

This clone occurred a few times. The junction and the germline gene differ at one end; a read error may be behind it. V usage is TRDV1 and J usage is TRDJ2; TRDD3 matches at 8 bases. This CDR3 spans 21 amino acids. CDR1 and CDR2 (germline): TSWWSYY, QGS. This CDR3 is CAPGGLEGILSGSTLTAQLFF. CDR3 nucleotide sequence: TGTGCTCCTGGGGGCCTCGAGGGGATACTCTCCGGGAGTACTTTGACAGCACAACTCTTCTTT.

About this clone: Possible read error: a much larger clone is one base away. V gene TRDV2 combines with J gene TRDJ1; D perhaps matches TRDD3 (5 bases). This CDR3 region has 15 residues. Germline V gene lookup returns CDR1 GEAIGNYY and CDR2 EKD. Trimming removed 0 bases at V and 0 bases at J, with 10 bases between. CDR3 nucleotides: TGTGCCTGTGACACCACCCTGGGAGACACCGATAAACTCATCTTT. It specifies CACDTTLGDTDKLIF.

This clone was seen only a few times. J is TRDJ1 and V is TRDV2, with 9 bases identical to TRDD3. V lost 3 bases, J lost 4 bases, and 8 bases stayed unmatched. The CDR3 length is 15 residues. In germline, CDR1 is GEAIGNYY, CDR2 EKD. As DNA, the CDR3 is TGTGCCTGTGACTCCCGGGATGGGGGATACGATAAACTCATCTTT. Amino acid sequence: CACDSRDGGYDKLIF.

This clone was counted a few times. The chain recombines TRDV1 with TRDJ1; D may be TRDD2 (5 bases). The germline gives CDR1 TSWWSYY, CDR2 QGS. V dropped 3 bases and J dropped 4 bases, with 42 bases sitting between them. This CDR3 is built from 24 residues. CDR3 loop: CALGDSSPRLHYSSSPRYIDKLIF. DNA of the CDR3: TGTGCTCTTGGGGATTCCTCTCCTAGGTTGCATTACTCCTCCTCCCCGCGGTACATCGATAAACTCATCTTT.

By share, this clone ranks as medium-sized. The same CDR3 arises from other DNA sequences in this sample as well. The chain links TRDV2 to TRDJ1; 7 nucleotides agree with TRDD3. V shed 0 bases and J 1 base; nucleotides not matched to a gene: 16. The CDR3 spans 19 residues. CDR1 is GEAIGNYY and CDR2 is EKD in the germline V gene. CDR3 loop: CACDTESTAWGPRTDKLIF. CDR3 nucleotides: TGTGCCTGTGACACCGAATCTACAGCCTGGGGGCCGCGCACCGATAAACTCATCTTT.

The chain uses TRDV1 and TRDJ1; 10 bases agree with TRDD3. V lost 0 bases to trimming and J lost 2 bases; unmatched junction nucleotides: 9. Germline V lookup: CDR1 TSWWSYY, CDR2 QGS. The CDR3 is 18 residues long. The CDR3 spells CALGELLSYWGMTDKLIF. The CDR3 region has the DNA TGTGCTCTTGGGGAACTCCTTTCCTACTGGGGGATGACCGATAAACTCATCTTT.

This clone was seen only a few times. The germline gene is not matched at one end of the junction; a read error may be the cause. This rearrangement joins TRDV1 to TRDJ1; 8 nucleotides line up with TRDD3. There are 28 residues in the CDR3. Germline loops: CDR1 TSWWSYY, CDR2 QGS. The CDR3 bases are TGTGCTCTTGGGGAACCTACCCGCACGAGGTGGTTGGCAACGCTGGGGGACCCTCGGGAGTTGTACACCGACAAACTCATCTTT. It codes for CALGEPTRTRWLATLGDPRELYTDKLIF.

The chain joins TRDV1 to TRDJ1; 7 bases align to TRDD3. CDR1 and CDR2 from the germline V gene are TSWWSYY and QGS. With V trimmed by 5 bases and J by 1 base, 13 bases remained unmatched. CDR3 length: 17 amino acids. CDR3 region: CALGYPAPGGFTDKLIF. DNA of the CDR3: TGTGCTCTTGGGTATCCTGCTCCTGGGGGTTTCACCGATAAACTCATCTTT.

This chain joins TRDV1 and TRDJ1, with TRDD3 identical over 11 bases. CDR3 length: 19 amino acids. With 4 bases clipped from V and 0 bases from J, the junction kept 13 bases outside the gene matches. CDR1 is TSWWSYY and CDR2 is QGS in the germline V gene. CDR3 residues: CALGVHPPWGIHYTDKLIF. The CDR3, as DNA: TGTGCTCTTGGGGTTCACCCACCCTGGGGGATACATTACACCGATAAACTCATCTTT.

The chain links TRDV1 to TRDJ1, with TRDD2 matching 8 bases. From germline, CDR1 is TSWWSYY and CDR2 QGS. The V gene end was trimmed by 1 base and the J gene end by 0 bases; junction bases not matched to a gene: 28. The CDR3 has 24 residues. Here the CDR3 reads CALGEPYLFLQSPRGPLYTDKLIF. In nucleotides, the CDR3 is TGTGCTCTTGGGGAACCGTACCTCTTCCTACAATCGCCTAGGGGACCTCTCTACACCGATAAACTCATCTTT.

The chain employs TRDV1 and TRDJ1, with TRDD3 matching over 12 bases. The CDR3 length is 24 residues. Trimming at V came to 3 bases and at J to 2 bases, leaving 28 bases not matched to a gene. Germline V gene sequence: CDR1 TSWWSYY, CDR2 QGS. CDR3 in DNA: TGTGCTCTTGGGGACCCTCCTTCCTACGTCTCACTGGGGGATACCCTCCGTGGGACCGATAAACTCATCTTT. It specifies CALGDPPSYVSLGDTLRGTDKLIF.

This chain joins TRDV1 and TRDJ1; 7 bases fit TRDD3. The ends lost 0 bases at V and 5 bases at J; junction bases unmatched: 6. The CDR3 consists of 15 residues. Germline values: CDR1 TSWWSYY, CDR2 QGS. CDR3 loop: CALGELMRGMDKLIF. For the CDR3, the DNA is TGTGCTCTTGGGGAACTTATGCGGGGGATGGATAAACTCATCTTT.

The chain carries TRDV1 and TRDJ1; 9 nucleotides line up with TRDD2. The V and J ends lost 2 bases and 0 bases, in that order; junction bases with no gene match: 16. Germline V lookup: CDR1 TSWWSYY, CDR2 QGS. The CDR3 sequence is 20 residues long. CDR3 protein: CALGENKPSYDDWYTDKLIF. The DNA for the CDR3 is TGTGCTCTTGGGGAAAATAAGCCTTCCTACGACGACTGGTACACCGATAAACTCATCTTT.

This clone has just a few counts. Sequence at one end of the junction differs from germline and may be a read error. The chain uses TRDV1 and TRDJ1, with unresolved D. The CDR3 consists of 16 residues. CDR1 TSWWSYY and CDR2 QGS come from the germline V gene. CDR3 region: CALGELGSIPTGKLIF. The CDR3 DNA is TGTGCTCTTGGGGAACTTGGGTCCATCCCGACCGGTAAACTCATCTTT.

This chain links TRDV1 with TRDJ1; 11 bases map to TRDD3. With V trimmed by 2 bases and J by 0 bases, 14 bases remained unmatched. From germline, CDR1 is TSWWSYY and CDR2 QGS. The CDR3 sequence is 20 residues long. CDR3 loop: CALGEGNYWGIRLYTDKLIF. The DNA for the CDR3 is TGTGCTCTTGGGGAAGGAAACTACTGGGGGATAAGGTTGTACACCGATAAACTCATCTTT.